The 27 T cell receptor beta chains listed next were all sequenced from one sample in a study of cytomegalovirus exposure and HLA in healthy donors. PCR employed 60 Vbeta and 13 Jbeta primers. Data came from immunoSEQ multiplex PCR; TCRdb stores just in-frame clones and leaves some out. The data contain around 77,000 clones, around three quarters of them seen just once; the ten biggest clones take up around 3.5%. Sequencing was done on a sample of PBMCs. These receptor sequences come from a man aged 40-55 years in good health and CMV-seronegative.

The J gene is TRBJ2-1, the V gene TRBV21-1; TRBD2 was called by the table and not checked on the DNA. TRBV21-1 is given as a pseudogene. This CDR3 region has 15 residues. The CDR3 reads CASRDSGGTDNEQFF. CDR3 bases: TGTGCCAGCAGAGACAGCGGGGGGACTGACAATGAGCAGTTCTTC.

This clone was recorded once. The chain employs TRBV30 and TRBJ1-4; 8 nucleotides align to TRBD1. CDR1 and CDR2 (germline): GTSNPN, SVGIG (reference sequence). The junction had 8 bases not matched to a gene; V was cut back by 0 bases and J by 5 bases. The CDR3 consists of 16 residues. CDR3 DNA: TGTGCCTGGAGTGTCGATACAGGGGGAAAGAATGAAAAACTGTTTTTT. Translated: CAWSVDTGGKNEKLFF.

Only a few counts were recorded for this clone. V usage is TRBV6-5 and J usage is TRBJ1-4, with D possibly matching TRBD1 (5 bases). Germline V CDR1 and CDR2: MNHEY, SVGAGI. V dropped 8 bases and J dropped 4 bases, with 8 bases sitting between them. CDR3 length equals 12 residues. The DNA of the CDR3 is TGTGCCAGCCGGGGGGGTAATGAAAAACTGTTTTTT. Residues: CASRGGNEKLFF.

This clone came up once. This chain joins TRBV10-3 and TRBJ2-7; D might be TRBD2 (5 bases). The CDR3 covers 14 residues. V lost 0 bases and J lost 3, with 9 bases in between. Germline CDR1 and CDR2: ENHRY and SYGVKD. The CDR3 loop reads CAISESAGLYEQYF. The DNA for the CDR3 is TGTGCCATCAGTGAGTCGGCCGGACTCTACGAGCAGTACTTC.

The V gene is TRBV18, the J gene TRBJ1-4; D ambiguous. Trimming left V 3 bases short and J 0 bases short, with 8 bases between. This CDR3 contains 15 residues. CDR1 and CDR2 (germline): KGHSH, LQKENI. CDR3 sequence (DNA): TGTGCCAGCTCACCTCCAGCGGCAACTAATGAAAAACTGTTTTTT. It codes for CASSPPAATNEKLFF.

This clone was counted between two and nine times. The rearrangement joins TRBV29-1 to TRBJ1-4, with 7 nucleotides matching TRBD1. J was trimmed by 7 bases and V by 7 bases; bases with no gene match: 9. CDR3 length equals 13 residues. Germline CDR1 SQVTM, CDR2 ANQGSEA. The CDR3 protein is CSGRDRDGEKLFF. The CDR3 DNA reads as TGCAGCGGCCGAGACAGGGATGGTGAAAAACTGTTTTTT.

The CDR3, as DNA: TGTGCCAGCAGCTTAGATGGCACGGGGACTGAAGCTTTCTTT. This codes for CASSLDGTGTEAFF. The rearrangement joins TRBV7-9 to TRBJ1-1; the D is unclear. The CDR3 loop spans 14 amino acids. Germline V CDR1 and CDR2: SEHNR, FQNEAQ (reference sequence). Trimming left V 1 base short and J 5 bases short, with 11 bases between.

J is TRBJ2-2 and V is TRBV7-2; TRBD1 might be the D (6 bases). The CDR3 is made up of 14 amino acids. V lost 5 bases to trimming and J lost 5 bases, with 12 bases between them. Per germline, CDR1 SGHTA and CDR2 FQGNSA. CDR3 residues: CASSEIQGTGELFF. CDR3 sequence (DNA): TGTGCCAGCAGCGAAATACAGGGAACCGGGGAGCTGTTTTTT.

This chain joins TRBV4-1 and TRBJ1-2; D perhaps matches TRBD1 (6 bases). V shed 0 bases and J shed 7 bases, with 18 bases lying between them. This CDR3 contains 16 residues. CDR1 MGHRA and CDR2 YSYEKL come from the germline V gene. CDR3 in amino acids: CASSQDGGGGASGYTF. The CDR3 coding sequence is TGCGCCAGCAGCCAAGATGGGGGTGGGGGGGCGAGTGGCTACACCTTC.

This clone was recorded only once. One end of the junction fails to match germline, which may point to a read error. This chain joins TRBV6-1 and TRBJ2-3; 10 nucleotides match TRBD2. Germline V lookup: CDR1 MNHNS, CDR2 SASEGT. The CDR3 is 11 amino acids. The CDR3 spells CASTEWSGGVF. The CDR3 DNA reads as TGTGCCAGCACCGAATGGAGCGGGGGGGTCTTT.

This clone was counted only a few times. The chain employs TRBV10-1 and TRBJ1-2; 7 positions agree with TRBD1. Losses at the gene ends were 7 bases for V and 2 bases for J; bases not matched to a gene: 4. CDR3 length: 13 amino acids. The germline V gene encodes CDR1 WNHNN and CDR2 SYGVQD (reference sequence). The CDR3 here is CASTAGQNYGYTF. CDR3 nucleotides: TGCGCCAGCACCGCGGGACAGAACTATGGCTACACCTTC.

The chain has TRBV5-6 and TRBJ2-7, with a possible D match to TRBD1 (5 bases). Germline CDR1 and CDR2: SGHDT and YYEEEE. V gave up 2 bases and J gave up 5 bases, with 20 bases separating them. This CDR3 is 16 amino acids long. The CDR3 loop is CASSLRGVAGLDEQYF. The CDR3 DNA is TGTGCCAGCAGCTTAAGGGGCGTCGCAGGGCTCGACGAGCAGTACTTC.

The chain is built from TRBV19 and TRBJ2-1; TRBD2 matches 10 bases. Per the germline V gene, CDR1 is LNHDA and CDR2 is SQIVND (reference sequence). The CDR3 is made up of 15 amino acids. Trimming removed 7 bases from V and 5 bases from J; junction bases left unmatched: 8. As DNA, the CDR3 is TGTGCCAGTACTTCTAGCGGGGGCGTTAACAATGAGCAGTTCTTC. Translated: CASTSSGGVNNEQFF. The full variable domain, with the rest looked up from reference TRBV19 and TRBJ2-1, is DGGITQSPKYLFRKEGQNVTLSCEQNLNHDAMYWYRQDPGQGLRLIYYSQIVNDFQKGDIAEGYSVSREKKESFPLTVTSAQKNPTAFYLCASTSSGGVNNEQFFGPGTRLTVL.

The V and J genes are TRBV30 and TRBJ1-1, with 7 bases fitting TRBD1. Trimming at V came to 4 bases and at J to 5 bases, leaving 10 bases not matched to a gene. Germline loops: CDR1 GTSNPN, CDR2 SVGIG (reference sequence). CDR3 length: 14 amino acids. This CDR3 reads CAWNLSPGGTEAFF. The CDR3 region has the DNA TGTGCCTGGAACCTGTCCCCAGGGGGTACTGAAGCTTTCTTT.

The V gene is TRBV19, the J gene TRBJ1-5; the D is unclear. V lost 4 bases and J lost 0, with 10 bases in between. The CDR3 is 15 residues long. Germline V gene sequence: CDR1 LNHDA, CDR2 SQIVND (reference sequence). Here the CDR3 reads CASSRTTYSNQPQHF. CDR3 coding DNA: TGTGCCAGTAGTAGAACCACCTATAGCAATCAGCCCCAGCATTTT.

With respect to this clone: The junction shows a germline mismatch at one end, possibly a read error. The gene calls are TRBV7-9 and TRBJ2-7; maybe TRBD1 (5 bases). CDR3 length equals 12 residues. Germline lookup yields CDR1 SEHNR and CDR2 FQNEAQ (reference sequence). Written as DNA, the CDR3 is TGTGCCAGCAGCCAGACACCAGGGTCGGTGCGCTTC. Its protein product is CASSQTPGSVRF.

The chain employs TRBV7-3 and TRBJ2-5; weak D call: TRBD1 (5 bases). V was pared by 2 bases and J by 1 base, with 8 bases between. This CDR3 region has 14 residues. Per the germline V gene, CDR1 is SGHTA and CDR2 is FQGTGA. The CDR3 region has the DNA TGTGCCAGCAGCTTACCAGGGCGCCAAGAGACCCAGTACTTC. Translating gives CASSLPGRQETQYF.

This clone was counted between two and nine times. The chain has TRBV19 and TRBJ1-4; 8 bases align to TRBD1. This CDR3 has 15 residues. V gave up 7 bases and J gave up 5 bases; unmatched junction bases: 9. CDR1 and CDR2 from the germline V gene are LNHDA and SQIVND (reference sequence). The CDR3 reads CASNRGGADNEKLFF. Here the CDR3 DNA reads TGTGCCAGTAACAGGGGGGGGGCGGACAATGAAAAACTGTTTTTT.

The rearrangement uses TRBV7-3 and TRBJ2-7; D is perhaps TRBD2 (5 bases). The CDR3 loop spans 17 amino acids. V lost 6 bases and J 6 bases, leaving 27 bases between the germline ends. The germline V gene encodes CDR1 SGHTA and CDR2 FQGTGA. The CDR3 nucleotides are TGTGCCAGCAGGGTCGGTACTAGACCCCACCAAAAGCGCGAGCAGTACTTC. Encoded protein: CASRVGTRPHQKREQYF.

The chain joins TRBV10-1 to TRBJ1-1; weak D call: TRBD1 (5 bases). The ends were cut back, 7 bases at V and 1 base at J, with 10 bases in the middle. This CDR3 region has 13 residues. Germline lookup yields CDR1 WNHNN and CDR2 SYGVQD (reference sequence). DNA of the CDR3: TGCGCCAGCAAGGGGTCAGGGAACACTGAAGCTTTCTTT. Its translation: CASKGSGNTEAFF.

The rearrangement uses TRBV6-5 and TRBJ1-5, with 8 bases that match TRBD1. The CDR3 is 14 residues long. Trimming at V came to 6 bases and at J to 7 bases, leaving 8 bases not matched to a gene. Per germline, CDR1 MNHEY and CDR2 SVGAGI. The DNA of the CDR3 is TGTGCCAGCAGGAGGACAGGGCTGGGCCAGCCCCAGCATTTT. Encoded protein: CASRRTGLGQPQHF.

The rearrangement uses TRBV6-1 and TRBJ2-1; 12 positions match TRBD1. This CDR3 region has 13 residues. Per germline, CDR1 MNHNS and CDR2 SASEGT. J was trimmed by 10 bases and V by 6 bases; bases with no gene match: 4. The CDR3 region is CASRGQGAGEQFF. CDR3 sequence (DNA): TGTGCCAGCAGGGGACAGGGGGCGGGGGAGCAGTTCTTC.

The chain recombines TRBV9 with TRBJ2-5, with 11 positions matching TRBD1. After removal of 3 bases from V and 5 bases from J, the junction contained 15 bases not matched to a gene. Looked up from germline, CDR1 is SGDLS and CDR2 is YYNGEE. This CDR3 has 18 residues. DNA of the CDR3: TGTGCCAGCAGCGGGTCAAACCTGGACAGGGGGCAAGGGGAGACCCAGTACTTC. This sequence encodes CASSGSNLDRGQGETQYF.

This chain links TRBV12-2 with TRBJ1-1; the table's TRBD1 call for D was not verified on the DNA. TRBV12-2 is recorded as a pseudogene. CDR3 size: 18 residues. In DNA, the CDR3 is TGTGCAAGTCGCCCCCGAAGGGGACAGGGGAGAAAGAACACTGAAGCTTTCTTT. It translates to CASRPRRGQGRKNTEAFF.

The chain has TRBV7-3 and TRBJ2-5; 7 nucleotides match TRBD2. The CDR3 has 15 amino acids. Germline values: CDR1 SGHTA, CDR2 FQGTGA. J was trimmed by 1 base and V by 5 bases; bases with no gene match: 7. The CDR3 region is CASSPSGAIQETQYF. The DNA of the CDR3 is TGTGCCAGCAGCCCCAGCGGGGCGATCCAAGAGACCCAGTACTTC.

A note on this clone: A read error may account for a junction end that differs from germline. The chain couples TRBV5-1 to TRBJ1-2; 8 bases fit TRBD1. The CDR3 is 16 amino acids. Germline V gives CDR1 SGHRS, CDR2 YFSETQ. CDR3 DNA: TGCGCCAGCAGCTTGGATCCAGGGGGCGTGGACTATGGCTACCCCTTC. Protein: CASSLDPGGVDYGYPF.

The gene calls are TRBV5-1 and TRBJ1-6, with unresolved D. The CDR3 loop spans 15 amino acids. Germline V gene data show CDR1 as SGHRS and CDR2 as YFSETQ. Deletions cut 6 bases from V and 8 bases from J, with 18 bases between. CDR3: CASTPFGIGDSPLHF. CDR3 coding DNA: TGCGCCAGCACGCCTTTCGGGATTGGGGATTCACCCCTCCACTTT.